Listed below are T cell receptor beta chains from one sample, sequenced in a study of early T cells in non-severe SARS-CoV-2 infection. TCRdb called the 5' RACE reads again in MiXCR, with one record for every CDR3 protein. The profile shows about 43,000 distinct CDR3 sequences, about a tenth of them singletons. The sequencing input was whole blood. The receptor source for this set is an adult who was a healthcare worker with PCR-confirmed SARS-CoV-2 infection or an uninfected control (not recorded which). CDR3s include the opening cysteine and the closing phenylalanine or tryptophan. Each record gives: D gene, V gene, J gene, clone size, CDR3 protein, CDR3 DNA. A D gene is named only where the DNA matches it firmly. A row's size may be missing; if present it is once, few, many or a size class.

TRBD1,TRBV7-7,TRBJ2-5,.,CVSSLDWDRGQETQYF,TGTGTTAGCAGCTTAGATTGGGACAGGGGACAAGAGACCCAGTACTTC
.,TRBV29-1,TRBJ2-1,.,CSVERQYNEQFF,TGCAGCGTTGAACGCCAGTACAATGAGCAGTTCTTC
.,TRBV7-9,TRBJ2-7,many,CASSFGTHNYEQYF,TGTGCCAGCAGCTTTGGGACACATAACTACGAGCAGTACTTC
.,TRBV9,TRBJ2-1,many,CASSVEGQTPYNEQFF,TGTGCCAGCAGCGTAGAGGGACAAACTCCCTACAATGAGCAGTTCTTC
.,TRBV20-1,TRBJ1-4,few,CSARGVGEKLFF,TGCAGTGCTAGAGGAGTTGGCGAAAAACTGTTTTTT
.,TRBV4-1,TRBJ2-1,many,CASSQDRSGTRNEQFF,TGCGCCAGCAGCCAAGATAGGAGCGGAACTCGCAATGAGCAGTTCTTC
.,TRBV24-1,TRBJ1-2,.,CATSDWEYGYTF,TGTGCCACCAGTGATTGGGAATATGGCTACACCTTC
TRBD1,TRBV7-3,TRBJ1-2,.,CASSQGQNYGYTF,TGTGCCAGCAGCCAGGGACAGAACTATGGCTACACCTTC
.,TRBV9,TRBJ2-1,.,CASSTTHGADEQFF,TGTGCCAGCAGCACGACCCACGGGGCAGACGAGCAGTTCTTC
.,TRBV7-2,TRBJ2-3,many,CASSGGDTQYF,TGTGCCAGCAGCGGCGGGGATACGCAGTATTTT